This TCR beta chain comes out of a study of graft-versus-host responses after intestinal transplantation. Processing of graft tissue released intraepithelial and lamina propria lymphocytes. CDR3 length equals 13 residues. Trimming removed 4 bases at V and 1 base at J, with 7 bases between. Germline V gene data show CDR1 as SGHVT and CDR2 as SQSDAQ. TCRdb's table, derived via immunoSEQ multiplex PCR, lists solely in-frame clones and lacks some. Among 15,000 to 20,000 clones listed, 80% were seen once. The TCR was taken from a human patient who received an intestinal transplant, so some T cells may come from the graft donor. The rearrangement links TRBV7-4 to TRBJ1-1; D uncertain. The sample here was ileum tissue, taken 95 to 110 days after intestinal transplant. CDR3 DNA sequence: TGTGCCAGCAGCTCTTTTAAGAACACTGAAGCTTTCTTT. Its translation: CASSSFKNTEAFF.